The T cell receptor (beta chain) described here comes from a study of blood T cells in healthy people across ages. Study background: About one barcoded beta molecule per two T cells was the capture yield of template switching.

PCR was performed a second time for 7 to 11 cycles using a sample-barcoded 5' primer and a J-beta primer mix. TCRdb reprocessed the 5' RACE reads with MiXCR, giving one entry per CDR3 protein. This sample has roughly 730,000 distinct CDR3 sequences, with 56% found just once. Trimming left V 6 bases short and J 0 bases short, with 18 bases between. Germline V gives CDR1 SNHLY, CDR2 FYNNEI. CDR3 size: 17 residues. Material for sequencing was blood. This clonotype was sampled from a man aged 35 to 55 in good health. This chain joins TRBV2 and TRBJ2-4; D is perhaps TRBD2 (6 bases). CDR3 nucleotide sequence: TGTGCCAGCAGCGGGACTCCCGAACGTCAAGCCAAAAACATTCAGTACTTC. Its protein is CASSGTPERQAKNIQYF.